This entry features one TCR beta chain sequence. The antigen remains unidentified. This record belongs to a study of cytomegalovirus exposure and HLA in healthy donors. Study results and caveats: Reports state that TCR beta sequences accurately predicted most subjects' HLA-A and HLA-B alleles. Through in vitro validation, a few CMV-associated chains were shown to be specific for CMV antigens.

In the PCR, 60 Vbeta and 13 Jbeta primers were used. Some clones are missing from TCRdb's copy, which holds only in-frame ones; the method was immunoSEQ multiplex PCR. The sample has tens of thousands of clones; the top ten hold under 3%. Trimming took 2 bases from V and 3 from J, leaving 14 bases between them. Germline V gene data show CDR1 as PRHDT and CDR2 as FYEKMQ (reference sequence). CDR3 length equals 16 residues. This clonotype was sampled from a female donor in good health and CMV-seronegative. The sequencing input was PBMCs. The chain combines TRBV13 with TRBJ2-1; weak D call: TRBD2 (7 bases). CDR3 DNA sequence: TGTGCCAGCAGCTTATTAGGGGAGGGACACTACAATGAGCAGTTCTTC. The encoded protein is CASSLLGEGHYNEQFF.